The clone carrying this T cell receptor (beta chain) appeared once. The sample contains more than one DNA sequence encoding this CDR3. V was pared by 3 bases and J by 2 bases, with 4 bases of the junction left unmatched. Germline CDR1 SGHRS, CDR2 YFSETQ. The CDR3 length is 15 residues. The entry originates in a study of blood T cell repertoires in COVID-19. About the research overall: The United States, Italy and Spain were the sources of the acute and convalescent COVID-19 samples.

TCRdb's copy holds only in-frame clones and misses some; the assay was immunoSEQ multiplex PCR. The table includes some 410,000 clones, 70% to 90% detected once. The genes are TRBV5-1 and TRBJ1-2, with TRBD1 matching 10 bases. The sequencing sample was made of PBMCs or T cells enriched from blood (not recorded which). The sequence was collected from a woman aged 25 to 39 with acute COVID-19. CDR3 amino acids: CASSSGQGGNYGYTF. The CDR3, as DNA: TGCGCCAGCAGCTCCGGACAGGGGGGCAACTATGGCTACACCTTC.